This TCR beta chain is drawn from a study of CXCR3-negative and CXCR3-positive naive CD8 T cells. The wider study: Sequencing brought in about 135 million TRB reads altogether, and each library got about 1.5 +/- 0.3 million.

Researchers prepared the TRB cDNA libraries using 5' RACE with UMI labels. TCRdb re-called the 5' RACE reads; every CDR3 protein appears as one record, without DNA. The specimen's table records 92,000 or so distinct CDR3 sequences. About this clonotype: Its target is not known.

CD45RO-CCR7+CD27+CD95- defined naive CD8+ T cells. CDR3 length equals 13 residues. Germline V lookup: CDR1 KGHDR, CDR2 SFDVKD. Study outcomes and limitations: The TRB CDR3s that CXCR3-positive naive cells carried were more hydrophobic than those of CXCR3-negative naive cells. Memory, not naive, CXCR3-negative and CXCR3-positive cells differed in TRBV-TRBJ usage.

The chain recombines TRBV24-1 with TRBJ2-2. Source material: naive CXCR3- CD8+ T cells from blood. The subset: CD45RO-CCR7+CD27+CD95- naive CD8+ T cells lacking CXCR3 (TNR3-). The clonotype comes from a human donor in good health. Some clones in this sample may be carry-over from other donors' samples. Here the CDR3 reads CATSDLADGELFF.